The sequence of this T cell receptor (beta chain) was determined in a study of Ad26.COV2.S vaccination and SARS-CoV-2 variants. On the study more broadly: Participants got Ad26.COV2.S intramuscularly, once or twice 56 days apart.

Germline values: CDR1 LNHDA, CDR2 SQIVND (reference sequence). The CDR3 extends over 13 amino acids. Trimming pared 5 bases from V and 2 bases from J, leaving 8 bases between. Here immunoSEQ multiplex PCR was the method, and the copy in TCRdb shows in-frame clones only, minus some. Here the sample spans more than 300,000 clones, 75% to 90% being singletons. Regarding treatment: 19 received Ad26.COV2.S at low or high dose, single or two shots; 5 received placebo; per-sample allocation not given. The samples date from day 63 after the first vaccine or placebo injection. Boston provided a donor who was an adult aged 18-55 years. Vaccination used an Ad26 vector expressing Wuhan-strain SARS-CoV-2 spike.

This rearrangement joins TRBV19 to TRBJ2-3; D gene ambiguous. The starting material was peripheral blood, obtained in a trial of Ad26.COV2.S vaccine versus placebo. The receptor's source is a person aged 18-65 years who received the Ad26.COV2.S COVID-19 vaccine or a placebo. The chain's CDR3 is CASSQEITDTQYF. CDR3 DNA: TGTGCCAGTAGTCAGGAAATCACAGATACGCAGTATTTT.